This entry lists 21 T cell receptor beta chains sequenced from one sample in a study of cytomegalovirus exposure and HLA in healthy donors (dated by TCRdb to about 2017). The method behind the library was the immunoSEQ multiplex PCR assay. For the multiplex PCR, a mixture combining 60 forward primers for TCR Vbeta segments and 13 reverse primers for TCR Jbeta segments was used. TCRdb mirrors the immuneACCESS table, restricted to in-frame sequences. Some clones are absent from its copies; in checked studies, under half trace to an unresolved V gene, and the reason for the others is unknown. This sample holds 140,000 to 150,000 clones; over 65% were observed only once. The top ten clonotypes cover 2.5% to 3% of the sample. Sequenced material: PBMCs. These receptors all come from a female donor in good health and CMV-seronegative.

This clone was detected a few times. CDR3 region: CASSHIRFGTQYF. CDR3 DNA sequence: TGTGCCAGCAGCCATATACGGTTCGGTACGCAGTATTTT. The V and J genes are TRBV14 and TRBJ2-3; D not resolved. The CDR3 runs 13 residues. The V end lost 3 bases, the J end lost 8 bases, and 12 bases lay between the germline ends. The V gene's germline CDR1 is SGHDN and CDR2 FVKESK.

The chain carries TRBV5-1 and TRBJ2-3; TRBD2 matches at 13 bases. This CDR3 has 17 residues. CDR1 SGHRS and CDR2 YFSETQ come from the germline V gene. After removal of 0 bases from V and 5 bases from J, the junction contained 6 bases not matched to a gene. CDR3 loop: CASSLGQLAGGEDTQYF. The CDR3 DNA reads TGCGCCAGCAGCTTGGGGCAACTAGCGGGAGGGGAAGATACGCAGTATTTT.

CDR3 amino acids: CASSQDRVSYNSPLHF. The CDR3 DNA reads as TGCGCCAGCAGCCAAGACAGGGTCTCCTATAATTCACCCCTCCACTTT. The chain couples TRBV4-3 to TRBJ1-6; maybe TRBD1 (5 bases). The V end lost 0 bases, the J end lost 0 bases, and 6 bases lay between the germline ends. This CDR3 is built from 16 residues. CDR1 is LGHNA, CDR2 YSLEER, per germline.

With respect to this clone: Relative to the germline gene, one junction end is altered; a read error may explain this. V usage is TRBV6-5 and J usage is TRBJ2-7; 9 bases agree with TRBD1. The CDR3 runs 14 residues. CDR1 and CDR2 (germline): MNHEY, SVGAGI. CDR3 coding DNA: TGTGCCAGCAGCCACAGGGGGCGCTCCCACGAGCAGTACTTC. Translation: CASSHRGRSHEQYF.

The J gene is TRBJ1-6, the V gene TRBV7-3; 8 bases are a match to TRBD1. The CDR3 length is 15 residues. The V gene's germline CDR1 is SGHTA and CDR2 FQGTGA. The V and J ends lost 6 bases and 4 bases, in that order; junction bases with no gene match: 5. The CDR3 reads CASSPTGAYNSPLHF. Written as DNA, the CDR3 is TGTGCCAGCAGTCCGACAGGGGCTTATAATTCACCCCTCCACTTT.

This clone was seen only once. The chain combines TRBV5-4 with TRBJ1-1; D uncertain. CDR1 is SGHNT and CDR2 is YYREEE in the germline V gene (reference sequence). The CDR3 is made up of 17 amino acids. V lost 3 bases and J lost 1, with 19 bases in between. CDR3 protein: CASSSGLTASSNTEAFF. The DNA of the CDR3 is TGTGCCAGCAGCTCCGGTCTCACCGCCTCATCGAACACTGAAGCTTTCTTT.

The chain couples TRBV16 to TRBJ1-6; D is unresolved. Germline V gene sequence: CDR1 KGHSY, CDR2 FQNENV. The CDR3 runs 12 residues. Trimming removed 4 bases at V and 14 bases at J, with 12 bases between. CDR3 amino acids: CASSPQSRSLHF. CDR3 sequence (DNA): TGTGCCAGCAGCCCCCAGTCTAGATCCCTCCACTTT.

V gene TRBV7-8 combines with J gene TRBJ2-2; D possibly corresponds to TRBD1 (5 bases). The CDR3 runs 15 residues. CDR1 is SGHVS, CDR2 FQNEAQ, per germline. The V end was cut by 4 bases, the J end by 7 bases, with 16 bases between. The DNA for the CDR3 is TGTGCCAGCAGCTGGACAATAGTATCCGGCGGGGAGCTGTTTTTT. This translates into CASSWTIVSGGELFF.

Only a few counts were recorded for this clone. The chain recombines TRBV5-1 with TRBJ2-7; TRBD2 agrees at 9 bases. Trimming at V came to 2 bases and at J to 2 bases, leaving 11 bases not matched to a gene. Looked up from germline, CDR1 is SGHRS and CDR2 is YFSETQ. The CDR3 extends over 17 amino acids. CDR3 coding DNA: TGCGCCAGCAGCTTAGGTGACTGGACTAGCGAACCCTACGAGCAGTACTTC. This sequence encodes CASSLGDWTSEPYEQYF. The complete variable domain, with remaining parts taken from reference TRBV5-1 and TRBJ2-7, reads KAGVTQTPRYLIKTRGQQVTLSCSPISGHRSVSWYQQTPGQGLQFLFEYFSETQRNKGNFPGRFSGRQFSNSRSEMNVSTLELGDSALYLCASSLGDWTSEPYEQYFGPGTRLTVT.

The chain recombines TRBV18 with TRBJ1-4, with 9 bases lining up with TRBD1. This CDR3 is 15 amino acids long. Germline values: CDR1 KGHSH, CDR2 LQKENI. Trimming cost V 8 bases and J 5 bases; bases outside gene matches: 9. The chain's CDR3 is CASPTGGQGNEKLFF. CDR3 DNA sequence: TGTGCCAGCCCGACAGGGGGGCAGGGGAATGAAAAACTGTTTTTT.

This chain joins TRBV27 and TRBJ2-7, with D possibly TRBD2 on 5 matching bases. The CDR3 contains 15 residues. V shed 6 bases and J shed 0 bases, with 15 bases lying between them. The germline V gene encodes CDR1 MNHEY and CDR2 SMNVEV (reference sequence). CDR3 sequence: CASRPTSFSSYEQYF. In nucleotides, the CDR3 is TGTGCCAGCAGACCCACTAGTTTCTCCTCCTACGAGCAGTACTTC.

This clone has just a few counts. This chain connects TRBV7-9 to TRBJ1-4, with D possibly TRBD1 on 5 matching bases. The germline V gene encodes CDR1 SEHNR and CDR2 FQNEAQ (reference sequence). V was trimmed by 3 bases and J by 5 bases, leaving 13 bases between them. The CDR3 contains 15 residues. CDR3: CASSLTQTVNEKLFF. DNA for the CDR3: TGTGCCAGCAGCTTGACCCAGACAGTCAATGAAAAACTGTTTTTT.

CDR3 region: CAWTRWDSSSYNEQFF. For the CDR3, the DNA is TGTGCCTGGACCCGTTGGGACTCTAGCTCCTACAATGAGCAGTTCTTC. The V gene is TRBV30, the J gene TRBJ2-1; possibly TRBD2 for D (6 bases). This CDR3 has 16 amino acids. CDR1 is GTSNPN, CDR2 SVGIG, per germline (reference sequence). Trimming shortened V by 4 bases and J by 0 bases, and 16 bases separated the two germline ends.

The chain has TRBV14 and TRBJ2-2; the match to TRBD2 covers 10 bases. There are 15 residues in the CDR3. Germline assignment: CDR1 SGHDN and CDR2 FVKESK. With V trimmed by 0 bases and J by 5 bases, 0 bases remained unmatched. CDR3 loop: CASSQELAGTGELFF. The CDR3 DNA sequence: TGTGCCAGCAGCCAAGAACTAGCGGGGACCGGGGAGCTGTTTTTT.

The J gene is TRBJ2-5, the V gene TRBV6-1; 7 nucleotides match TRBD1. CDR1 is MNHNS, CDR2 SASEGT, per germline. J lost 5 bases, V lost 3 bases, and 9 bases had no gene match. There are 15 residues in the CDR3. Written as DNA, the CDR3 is TGTGCCAGCAGTGAGACACAGGGGCGGTGGGAGACCCAGTACTTC. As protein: CASSETQGRWETQYF.

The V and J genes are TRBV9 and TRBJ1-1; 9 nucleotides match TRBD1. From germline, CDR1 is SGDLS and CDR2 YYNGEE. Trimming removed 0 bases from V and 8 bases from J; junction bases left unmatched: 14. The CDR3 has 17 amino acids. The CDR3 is CASSVAPRPGQGSEAFF. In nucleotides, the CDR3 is TGTGCCAGCAGCGTAGCACCCCGACCGGGACAGGGTTCGGAAGCTTTCTTT.

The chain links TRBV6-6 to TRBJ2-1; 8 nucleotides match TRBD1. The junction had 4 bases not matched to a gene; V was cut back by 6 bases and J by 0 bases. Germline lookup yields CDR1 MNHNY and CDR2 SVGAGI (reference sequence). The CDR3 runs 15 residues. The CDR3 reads CASSGQGSSYNEQFF. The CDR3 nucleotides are TGTGCCAGCAGCGGACAGGGCAGCTCCTACAATGAGCAGTTCTTC.

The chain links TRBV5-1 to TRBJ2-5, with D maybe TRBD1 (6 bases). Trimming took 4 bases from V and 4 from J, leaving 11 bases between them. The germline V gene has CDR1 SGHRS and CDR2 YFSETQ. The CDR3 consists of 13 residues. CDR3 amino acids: CASSPDRVETQYF. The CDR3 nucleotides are TGCGCCAGCAGCCCGGACAGAGTAGAGACCCAGTACTTC.

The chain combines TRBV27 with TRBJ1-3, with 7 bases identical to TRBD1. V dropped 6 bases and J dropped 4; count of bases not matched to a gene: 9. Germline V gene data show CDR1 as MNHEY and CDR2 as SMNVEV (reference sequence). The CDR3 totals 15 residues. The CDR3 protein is CASSLTGTSGNTIYF. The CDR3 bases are TGTGCCAGCAGCCTGACAGGGACTTCGGGAAACACCATATATTTT.

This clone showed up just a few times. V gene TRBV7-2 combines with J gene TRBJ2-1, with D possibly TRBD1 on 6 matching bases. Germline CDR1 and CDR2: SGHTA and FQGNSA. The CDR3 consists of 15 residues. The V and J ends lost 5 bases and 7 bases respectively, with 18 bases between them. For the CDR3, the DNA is TGTGCCAGCAGCCTTAATAAAAACAGGGCAAATGAGCAGTTCTTC. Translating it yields CASSLNKNRANEQFF.

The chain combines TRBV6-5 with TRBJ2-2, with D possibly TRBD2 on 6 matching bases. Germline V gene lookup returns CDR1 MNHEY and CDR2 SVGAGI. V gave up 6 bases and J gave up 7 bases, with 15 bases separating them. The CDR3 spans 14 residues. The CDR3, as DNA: TGTGCCAGCAGCCCTACTAGCTACGGCGGGGAGCTGTTTTTT. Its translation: CASSPTSYGGELFF.